These 10 T cell receptor beta chains came from one sample sequenced in a study of Graves' ophthalmopathy and Graves' hyperthyroidism. Amplifying from RNA transcripts, the study obtained TCR beta CDR3 regions. HTBI-primed first-round RT-PCR preceded second-round multiplex PCR. TCRdb itself ran the multiplex PCR reads through MiXCR, one entry per CDR3 protein. The sample lists over a million distinct CDR3 sequences; less than 45% were seen once. The sample was peripheral blood or thyroid tissue (not recorded which). Source of these receptors: an adult man with Graves' hyperthyroidism.

V and J are TRBV6-2 or TRBV6-3 and TRBJ2-5; 9 bases match TRBD1. V shed 10 bases and J 4 bases; nucleotides not matched to a gene: 10. Germline V lookup: CDR1 MNHEY, CDR2 SVGEGT. CDR3 length: 14 residues. The CDR3 DNA reads TGTGCCAACAGGACAGGGGCGCTGGTAGAGACCCAGTACTTC. It is translated as CANRTGALVETQYF.

This clonotype was observed many times. Germline is not matched at one junction end, which may reflect a read error. The V gene is TRBV6-2 or TRBV6-3, the J gene TRBJ2-2; no firm D call. CDR3 length: 11 amino acids. Germline CDR1 and CDR2: MNHEY and SVGEGT. The CDR3 bases are TGTGCCAGCAGTTACGGTACAACCGTGTGGTTT. Its translation: CASSYGTTVWF.

This clonotype was observed a few times. The V gene is TRBV7-9, the J gene TRBJ1-1, with TRBD1 matching over 9 bases. Germline V gene lookup returns CDR1 SEHNR and CDR2 FQNEAQ (reference sequence). This CDR3 is built from 16 residues. V gave up 4 bases and J gave up 1 base; unmatched junction bases: 7. The DNA of the CDR3 is TGTGCCAGCAGCTCCCCCGGGACAGGGACGAACACTGAAGCTTTCTTT. Amino acid sequence: CASSSPGTGTNTEAFF.

This clonotype was found many times. The V and J genes are TRBV19 and TRBJ2-5; D ambiguous. This CDR3 has 13 amino acids. Germline lookup yields CDR1 LNHDA and CDR2 SQIVND (reference sequence). V dropped 0 bases and J dropped 5 bases, with 7 bases sitting between them. The CDR3 nucleotides read TGTGCCAGTAGTATAGATGGCTGGGAGACCCAGTACTTC. It translates to CASSIDGWETQYF.

CDR3 sequence (DNA): TGTGCCATCAGTAGTCGGACAGGAAATTCACCCCTCCACTTT. This encodes CAISSRTGNSPLHF. The chain combines TRBV10-3 with TRBJ1-6, with 7 bases aligning to TRBD1. This CDR3 region has 14 residues. The V and J ends lost 5 bases and 7 bases, in that order; junction bases with no gene match: 5. Germline CDR1 and CDR2: ENHRY and SYGVKD.

This clonotype has a handful of counts. This may come from a read error, since a much larger clone is one base off. The chain employs TRBV19 and TRBJ2-7; D is unclear. Per the germline V gene, CDR1 is LNHDA and CDR2 is SQIVND (reference sequence). This CDR3 is 13 amino acids long. The CDR3 is CASSMLAKDERYF. The CDR3 DNA reads TGTGCCAGTAGTATGTTGGCCAAGGACGAGCGGTACTTC. The whole variable domain, remainder taken from reference TRBV19 and TRBJ2-7, is DGGITQSPKYLFRKEGQNVTLSCEQNLNHDAMYWYRQDPGQGLRLIYYSQIVNDFQKGDIAEGYSVSREKKESFPLTVTSAQKNPTAFYLCASSMLAKDERYFGPGTRLTVT.

This chain connects TRBV15 to TRBJ2-5; TRBD2 agrees at 7 bases. V trimming: 1 base; J trimming: 1 base; junction bases outside the gene matches: 3. The CDR3 is made up of 15 amino acids. The germline V gene has CDR1 LNHNV and CDR2 YYDKDF (reference sequence). The CDR3 coding sequence is TGTGCCACCAGCAGAGCGACTAGCCGCCAAGAGACCCAGTACTTC. It translates to CATSRATSRQETQYF.

This clonotype was seen repeatedly, ten times or more. This chain joins TRBV10-1 and TRBJ1-5, with D possibly TRBD1 on 5 matching bases. Germline CDR1 is WNHNN and CDR2 is SYGVQD (reference sequence). V dropped 0 bases and J dropped 6 bases, with 6 bases sitting between them. This CDR3 has 13 amino acids. DNA of the CDR3: TGCGCCAGCAGTGAGTCTGGGGGTCAGCCCCAGCATTTT. Translation: CASSESGGQPQHF.

The sample holds many counts of this clonotype. CDR3 in DNA: TGCAGTGCCGCAAATGAAAAACTGTTTTTT. This sequence encodes CSAANEKLFF. The chain combines TRBV20-1 with TRBJ1-4; D not resolved. This CDR3 is built from 10 residues. From germline, CDR1 is DFQATT and CDR2 SNEGSKA (reference sequence). V lost 6 bases, J lost 5 bases, and 4 bases lay in between.

The chain carries TRBV6-1 and TRBJ2-7; D may be TRBD2 (6 bases). CDR3 length: 13 residues. Between the trimmed V and J ends, which lost 2 bases and 10 bases, there was a span of 15 bases. Germline V gene lookup returns CDR1 MNHNS and CDR2 SASEGT. CDR3 loop: CASSELRDLKQYF. The CDR3 DNA reads as TGTGCCAGCAGTGAATTGCGGGACCTTAAACAGTACTTC.